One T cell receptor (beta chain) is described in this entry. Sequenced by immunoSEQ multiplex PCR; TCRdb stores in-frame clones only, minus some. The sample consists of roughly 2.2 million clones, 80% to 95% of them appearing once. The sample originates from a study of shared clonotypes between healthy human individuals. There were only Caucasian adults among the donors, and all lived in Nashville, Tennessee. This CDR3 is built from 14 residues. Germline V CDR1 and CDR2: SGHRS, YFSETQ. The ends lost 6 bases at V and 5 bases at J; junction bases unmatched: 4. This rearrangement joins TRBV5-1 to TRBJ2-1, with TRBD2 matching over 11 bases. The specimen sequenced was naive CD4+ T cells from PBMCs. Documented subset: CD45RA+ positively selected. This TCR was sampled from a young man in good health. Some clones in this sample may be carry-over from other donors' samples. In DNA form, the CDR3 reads TGCGCCAGCAAACTAGCGGGAGTCGACAATGAGCAGTTCTTC. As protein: CASKLAGVDNEQFF.